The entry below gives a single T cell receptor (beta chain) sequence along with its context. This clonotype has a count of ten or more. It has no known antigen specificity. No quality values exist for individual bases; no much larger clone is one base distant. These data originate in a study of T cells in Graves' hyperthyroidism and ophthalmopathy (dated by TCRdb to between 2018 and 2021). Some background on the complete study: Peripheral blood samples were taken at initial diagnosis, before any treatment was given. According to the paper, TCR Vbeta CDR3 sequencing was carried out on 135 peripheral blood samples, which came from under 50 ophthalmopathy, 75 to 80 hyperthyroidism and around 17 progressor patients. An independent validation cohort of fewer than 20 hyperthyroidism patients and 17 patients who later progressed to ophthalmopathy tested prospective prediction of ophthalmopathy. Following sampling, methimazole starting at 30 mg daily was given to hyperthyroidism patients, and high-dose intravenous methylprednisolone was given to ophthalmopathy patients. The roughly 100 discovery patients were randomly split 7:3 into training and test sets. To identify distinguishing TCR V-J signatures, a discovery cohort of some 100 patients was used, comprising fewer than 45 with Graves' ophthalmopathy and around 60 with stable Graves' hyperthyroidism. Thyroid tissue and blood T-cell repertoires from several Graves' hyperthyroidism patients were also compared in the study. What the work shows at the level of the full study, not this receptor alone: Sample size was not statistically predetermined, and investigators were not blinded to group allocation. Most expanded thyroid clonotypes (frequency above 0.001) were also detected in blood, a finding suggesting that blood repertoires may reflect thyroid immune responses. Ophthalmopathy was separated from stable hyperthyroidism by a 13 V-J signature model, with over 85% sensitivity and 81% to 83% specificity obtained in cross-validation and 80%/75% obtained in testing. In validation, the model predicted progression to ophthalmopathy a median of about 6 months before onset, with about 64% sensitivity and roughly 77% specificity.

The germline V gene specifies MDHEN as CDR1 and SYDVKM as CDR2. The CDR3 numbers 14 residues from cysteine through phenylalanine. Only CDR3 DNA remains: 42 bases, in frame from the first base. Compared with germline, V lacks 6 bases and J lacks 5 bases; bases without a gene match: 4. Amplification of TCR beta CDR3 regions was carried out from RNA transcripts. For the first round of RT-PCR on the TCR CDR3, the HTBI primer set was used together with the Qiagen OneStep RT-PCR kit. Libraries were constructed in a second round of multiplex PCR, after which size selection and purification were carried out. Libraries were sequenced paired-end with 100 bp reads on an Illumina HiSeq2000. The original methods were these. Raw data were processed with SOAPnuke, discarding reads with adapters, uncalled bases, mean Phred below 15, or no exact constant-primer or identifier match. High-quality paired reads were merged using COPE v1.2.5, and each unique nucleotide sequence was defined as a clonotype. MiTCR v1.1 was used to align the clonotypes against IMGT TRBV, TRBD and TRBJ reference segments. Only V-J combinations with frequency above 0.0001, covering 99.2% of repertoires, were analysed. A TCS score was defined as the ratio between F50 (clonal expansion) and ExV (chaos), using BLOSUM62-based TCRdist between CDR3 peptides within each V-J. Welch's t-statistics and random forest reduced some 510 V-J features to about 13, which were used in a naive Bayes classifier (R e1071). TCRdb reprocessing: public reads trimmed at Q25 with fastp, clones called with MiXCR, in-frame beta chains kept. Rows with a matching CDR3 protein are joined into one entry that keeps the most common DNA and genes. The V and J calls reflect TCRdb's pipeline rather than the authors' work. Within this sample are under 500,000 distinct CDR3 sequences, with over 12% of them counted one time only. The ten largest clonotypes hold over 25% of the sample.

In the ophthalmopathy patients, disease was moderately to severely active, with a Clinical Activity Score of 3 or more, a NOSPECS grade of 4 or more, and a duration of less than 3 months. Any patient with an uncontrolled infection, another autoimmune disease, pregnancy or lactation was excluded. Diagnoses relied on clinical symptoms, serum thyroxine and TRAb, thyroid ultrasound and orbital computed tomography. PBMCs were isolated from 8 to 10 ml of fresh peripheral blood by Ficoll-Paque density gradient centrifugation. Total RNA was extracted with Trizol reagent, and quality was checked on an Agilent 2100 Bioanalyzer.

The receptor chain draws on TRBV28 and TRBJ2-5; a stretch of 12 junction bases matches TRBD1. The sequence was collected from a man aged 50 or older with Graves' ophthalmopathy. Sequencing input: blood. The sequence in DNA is TGTGCCAGCAGGGGGACAGGGGGCTTTGAGACCCAGTACTTC. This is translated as CASRGTGGFETQYF.